This T cell receptor beta chain was documented in a study of T cell repertoires in cytomegalovirus infection. Study details: Public TCR beta signatures indicated both CMV infection and matching HLA type. The study, taken as a whole, reports: Dominating the ex vivo response were TCR beta clonotypes that were CMV-specific and HLA-C-restricted.

Via MiXCR, TCRdb re-called the reads, giving one row per CDR3 protein. There are about 920,000 distinct CDR3 sequences in the sample; approximately 32% occur only once, and 13% lies in the top ten. This clonotype was detected only a few times. No antigen is known for it. The sample in question was cultured CD8+ T cells from PBMCs, obtained from culture after CMV antigen stimulation. This clonotype was sampled from a human donor in good health (CMV status not recorded). Some clones in this sample may be carry-over from other donors' samples.

CDR3 in DNA: TGTGCCAGCAGACCTAGCGGGGGGGCTAAAGATGAGCAGTTCTTC. Amino acid sequence: CASRPSGGAKDEQFF. The V call is TRBV2, the J call TRBJ2-1; 12 nucleotides agree with TRBD2. Germline CDR1 SNHLY, CDR2 FYNNEI. There are 15 residues in the CDR3. With V trimmed by 6 bases and J by 8 bases, 8 bases remained unmatched.